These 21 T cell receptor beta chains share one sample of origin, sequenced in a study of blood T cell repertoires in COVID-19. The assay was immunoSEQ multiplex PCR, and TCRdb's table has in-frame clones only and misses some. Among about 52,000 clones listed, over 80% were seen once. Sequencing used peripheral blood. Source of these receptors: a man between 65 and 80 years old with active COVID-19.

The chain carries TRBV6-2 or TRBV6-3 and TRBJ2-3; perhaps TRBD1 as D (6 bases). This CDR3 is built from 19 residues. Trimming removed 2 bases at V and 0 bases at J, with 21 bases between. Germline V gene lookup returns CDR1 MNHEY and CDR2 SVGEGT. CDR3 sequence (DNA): TGTGCCAGCAGTTACACTTTTAGTGGGGACAATCCTAGCACAGATACGCAGTATTTT. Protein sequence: CASSYTFSGDNPSTDTQYF.

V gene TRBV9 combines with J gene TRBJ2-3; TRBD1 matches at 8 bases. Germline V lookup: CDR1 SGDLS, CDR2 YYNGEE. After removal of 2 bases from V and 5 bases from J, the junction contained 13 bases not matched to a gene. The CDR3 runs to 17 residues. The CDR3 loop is CASSVDPNTGGGDTQYF. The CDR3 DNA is TGTGCCAGCAGCGTGGACCCTAATACAGGGGGTGGAGATACGCAGTATTTT.

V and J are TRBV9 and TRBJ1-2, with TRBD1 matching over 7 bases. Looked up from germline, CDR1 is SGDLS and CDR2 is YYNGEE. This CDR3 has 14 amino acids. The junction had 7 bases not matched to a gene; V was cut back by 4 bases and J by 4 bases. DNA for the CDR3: TGTGCCAGCAGCCCACGAGGGGACAGCTATGGCTACACCTTC. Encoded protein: CASSPRGDSYGYTF. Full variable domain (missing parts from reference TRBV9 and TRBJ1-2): DSGVTQTPKHLITATGQRVTLRCSPRSGDLSVYWYQQSLDQGLQFLIQYYNGEERAKGNILERFSAQQFPDLHSELNLSSLELGDSALYFCASSPRGDSYGYTFGSGTRLTVV.

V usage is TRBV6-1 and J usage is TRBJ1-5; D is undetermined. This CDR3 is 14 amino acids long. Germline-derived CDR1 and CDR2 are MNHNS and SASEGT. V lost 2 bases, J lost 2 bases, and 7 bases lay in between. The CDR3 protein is CASSEKRGNQPQHF. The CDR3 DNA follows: TGTGCCAGCAGTGAAAAGAGGGGCAATCAGCCCCAGCATTTT.

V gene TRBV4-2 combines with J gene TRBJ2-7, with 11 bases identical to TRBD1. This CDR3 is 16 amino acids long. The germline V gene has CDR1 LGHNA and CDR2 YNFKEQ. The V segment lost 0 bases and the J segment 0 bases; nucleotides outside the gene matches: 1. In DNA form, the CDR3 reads TGTGCCAGCAGCCAAGAGGGGACAGGGGGCTCCTACGAGCAGTACTTC. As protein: CASSQEGTGGSYEQYF.

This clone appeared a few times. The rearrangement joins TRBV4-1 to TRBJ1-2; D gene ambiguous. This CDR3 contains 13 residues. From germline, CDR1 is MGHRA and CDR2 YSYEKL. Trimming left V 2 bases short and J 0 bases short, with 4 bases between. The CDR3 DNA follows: TGCGCCAGCAGCCAACGGTCTAACTATGGCTACACCTTC. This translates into CASSQRSNYGYTF.

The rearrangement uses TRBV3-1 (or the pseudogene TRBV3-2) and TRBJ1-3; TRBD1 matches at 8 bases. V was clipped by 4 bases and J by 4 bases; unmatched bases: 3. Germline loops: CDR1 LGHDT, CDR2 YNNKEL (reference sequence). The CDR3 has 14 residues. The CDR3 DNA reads TGTGCCAGCAGCCCAGACAGGGGAGGAAACACCATATATTTT. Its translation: CASSPDRGGNTIYF.

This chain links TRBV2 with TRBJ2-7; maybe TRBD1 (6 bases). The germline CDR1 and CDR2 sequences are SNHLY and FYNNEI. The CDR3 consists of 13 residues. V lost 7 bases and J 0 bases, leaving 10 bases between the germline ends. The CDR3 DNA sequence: TGTGCCAGCAACCCGGACAGCTCCTACGAGCAGTACTTC. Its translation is CASNPDSSYEQYF. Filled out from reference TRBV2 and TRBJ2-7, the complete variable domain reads EPEVTQTPSHQVTQMGQEVILRCVPISNHLYFYWYRQILGQKVEFLVSFYNNEISEKSEIFDDQFSVERPDGSNFTLKIRSTKLEDSAMYFCASNPDSSYEQYFGPGTRLTVT.

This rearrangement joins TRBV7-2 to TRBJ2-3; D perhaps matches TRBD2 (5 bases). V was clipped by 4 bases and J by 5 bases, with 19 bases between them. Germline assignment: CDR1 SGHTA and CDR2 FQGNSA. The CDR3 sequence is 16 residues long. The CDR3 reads CASSSFPRGRGDTQYF. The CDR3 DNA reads TGTGCCAGCAGCTCCTTCCCTCGCGGCCGGGGAGATACGCAGTATTTT.

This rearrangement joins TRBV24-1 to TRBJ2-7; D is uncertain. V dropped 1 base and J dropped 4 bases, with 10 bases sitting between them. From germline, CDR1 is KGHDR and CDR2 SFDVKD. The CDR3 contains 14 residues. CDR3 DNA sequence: TGTGCCACCAGTGATTTTGGAGTCCTATACGAGCAGTACTTC. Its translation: CATSDFGVLYEQYF.

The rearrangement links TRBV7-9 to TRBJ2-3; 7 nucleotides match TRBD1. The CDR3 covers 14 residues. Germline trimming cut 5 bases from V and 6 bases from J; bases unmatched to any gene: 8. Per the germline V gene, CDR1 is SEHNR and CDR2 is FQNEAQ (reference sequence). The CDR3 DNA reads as TGTGCCAGCAGCCTGACAGGGCTCTCCGATACGCAGTATTTT. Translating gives CASSLTGLSDTQYF. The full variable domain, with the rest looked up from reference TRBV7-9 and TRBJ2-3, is DTGVSQNPRHKITKRGQNVTFRCDPISEHNRLYWYRQTLGQGPEFLTYFQNEAQLEKSRLLSDRFSAERPKGSFSTLEIQRTEQGDSAMYLCASSLTGLSDTQYFGPGTRLTVL.

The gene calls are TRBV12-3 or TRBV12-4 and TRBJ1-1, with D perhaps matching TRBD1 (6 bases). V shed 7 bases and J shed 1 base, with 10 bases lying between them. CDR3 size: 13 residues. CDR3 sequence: CASTWTENTEAFF. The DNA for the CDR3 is TGTGCCAGCACCTGGACAGAGAACACTGAAGCTTTCTTT.

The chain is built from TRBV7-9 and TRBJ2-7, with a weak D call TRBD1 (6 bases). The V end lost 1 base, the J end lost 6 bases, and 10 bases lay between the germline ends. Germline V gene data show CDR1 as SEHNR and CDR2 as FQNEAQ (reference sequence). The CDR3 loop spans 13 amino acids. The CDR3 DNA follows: TGTGCCAGCAGCTTAGTTGGGACAAGCGAGCAGTACTTC. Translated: CASSLVGTSEQYF.

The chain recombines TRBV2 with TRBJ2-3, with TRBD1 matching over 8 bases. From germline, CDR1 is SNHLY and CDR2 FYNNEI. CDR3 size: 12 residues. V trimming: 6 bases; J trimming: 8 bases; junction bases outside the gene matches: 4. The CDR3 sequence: CASREDRATQYF. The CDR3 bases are TGTGCCAGCAGGGAGGACAGGGCTACGCAGTATTTT.

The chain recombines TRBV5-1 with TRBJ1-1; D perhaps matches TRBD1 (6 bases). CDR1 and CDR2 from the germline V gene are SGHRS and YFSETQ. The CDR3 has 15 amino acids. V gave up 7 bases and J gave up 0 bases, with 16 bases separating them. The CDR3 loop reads CASHPDRSLNTEAFF. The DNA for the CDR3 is TGCGCCAGCCATCCCGACAGGAGCTTGAACACTGAAGCTTTCTTT.

Written as DNA, the CDR3 is TGTGCCTCCCCCGCGGGAATGAATCCCTACGAGCAGTACTTC. Protein: CASPAGMNPYEQYF. The V call is TRBV21-1, the J call TRBJ2-7; no check of the table's D call, TRBD2, against the DNA was made. TRBV21-1 is listed as a pseudogene. CDR3 size: 14 residues.

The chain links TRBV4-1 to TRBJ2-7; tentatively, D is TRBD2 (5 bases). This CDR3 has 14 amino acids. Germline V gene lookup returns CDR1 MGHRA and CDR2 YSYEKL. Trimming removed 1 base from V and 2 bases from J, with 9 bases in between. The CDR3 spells CASSQVGKPYEQYF. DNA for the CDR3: TGCGCCAGCAGCCAAGTCGGGAAACCCTACGAGCAGTACTTC.

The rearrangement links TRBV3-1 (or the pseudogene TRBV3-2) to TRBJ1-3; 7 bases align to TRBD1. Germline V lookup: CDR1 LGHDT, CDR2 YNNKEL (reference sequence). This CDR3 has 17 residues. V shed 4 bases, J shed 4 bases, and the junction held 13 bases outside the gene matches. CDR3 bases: TGTGCCAGCAGCCCGCGTCGACAGGGTCGCGGGGGAAACACCATATATTTT. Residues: CASSPRRQGRGGNTIYF.

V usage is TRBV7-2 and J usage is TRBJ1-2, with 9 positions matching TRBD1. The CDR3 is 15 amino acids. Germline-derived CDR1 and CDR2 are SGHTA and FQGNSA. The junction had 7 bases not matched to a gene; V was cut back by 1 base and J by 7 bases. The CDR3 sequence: CASSLGRDRAPGYTF. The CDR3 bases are TGTGCCAGCAGCTTAGGACGGGACAGGGCTCCTGGCTACACCTTC. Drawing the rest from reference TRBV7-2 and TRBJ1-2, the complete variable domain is GAGVSQSPSNKVTEKGKDVELRCDPISGHTALYWYRQSLGQGLEFLIYFQGNSAPDKSGLPSDRFSAERTGGSVSTLTIQRTQQEDSAVYLCASSLGRDRAPGYTFGSGTRLTVV.

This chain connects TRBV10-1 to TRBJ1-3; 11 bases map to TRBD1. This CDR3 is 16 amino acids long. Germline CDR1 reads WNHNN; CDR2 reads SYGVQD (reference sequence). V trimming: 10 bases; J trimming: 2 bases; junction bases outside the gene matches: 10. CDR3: CATPTDRGPAGNTIYF. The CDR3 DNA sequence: TGCGCCACCCCAACGGACAGGGGGCCTGCTGGAAACACCATATATTTT.

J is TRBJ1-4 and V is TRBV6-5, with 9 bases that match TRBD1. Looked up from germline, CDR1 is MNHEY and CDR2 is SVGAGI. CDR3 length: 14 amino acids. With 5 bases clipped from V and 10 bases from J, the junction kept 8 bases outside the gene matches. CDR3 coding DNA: TGTGCCAGCAGTCCCACAGGGGGCGCAGGAAAACTGTTTTTT. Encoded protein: CASSPTGGAGKLFF.